The 31 T cell receptor beta chains below come from one sample, sequenced in a study of shared clonotypes between healthy human individuals. Method: immunoSEQ multiplex PCR; TCRdb's copy keeps in-frame clones and lacks some. The sample yields millions of clones, 85% to 95% seen once. The source material was naive CD4+ T cells from PBMCs. Subset denoted: CD45RA+ positively selected. Receptors were obtained from a man between 18 and 35 years old in good health. Some clones in this sample may be carry-over from other donors' samples.

J is TRBJ2-7 and V is TRBV10-3; tentative D call: TRBD2 (5 bases). This CDR3 comprises 16 residues. Germline V lookup: CDR1 ENHRY, CDR2 SYGVKD. V lost 2 bases, J lost 4 bases, and 18 bases lay in between. This chain's CDR3 is CAISEPSLGVAYEQYF. The CDR3 nucleotides read TGTGCCATCAGTGAGCCGAGCCTCGGGGTGGCTTACGAGCAGTACTTC.

This chain uses TRBV19 with TRBJ1-5, with D hard to call. Germline CDR1 LNHDA, CDR2 SQIVND (reference sequence). V lost 3 bases to trimming and J lost 7 bases, with 16 bases between them. There are 15 residues in the CDR3. The CDR3 reads CASSIVEGASQPQHF. The CDR3 nucleotides are TGTGCCAGTAGTATTGTTGAGGGCGCGAGCCAGCCCCAGCATTTT. Looking up the rest from reference TRBV19 and TRBJ1-5 gives the full variable domain: DGGITQSPKYLFRKEGQNVTLSCEQNLNHDAMYWYRQDPGQGLRLIYYSQIVNDFQKGDIAEGYSVSREKKESFPLTVTSAQKNPTAFYLCASSIVEGASQPQHFGDGTRLSIL.

The CDR3 sequence: CASGLVGRDEQFF. The CDR3 nucleotides are TGTGCTAGTGGTTTGGTAGGCAGGGATGAGCAGTTCTTC. This chain links TRBV12-5 with TRBJ2-1; tentative D call: TRBD1 (5 bases). Looked up from germline, CDR1 is LGHNT and CDR2 is FRNRAP. The CDR3 is 13 amino acids. With 0 bases removed from V and 8 bases from J, the gap between germline ends came to 8 bases.

CDR3 in DNA: TGTGCCAGCAGTGTCGAGTGGGTCACCGGGGAGCTGTTTTTT. It yields the protein CASSVEWVTGELFF. The V gene is TRBV6-1, the J gene TRBJ2-2; no clear D gene. CDR3 length: 14 amino acids. The germline gives CDR1 MNHNS, CDR2 SASEGT. Trimming left V 4 bases short and J 4 bases short, with 10 bases between.

The chain is built from TRBV5-1 and TRBJ2-7; D remains ambiguous. The CDR3 is 12 amino acids. V lost 4 bases, J lost 7 bases, and 12 bases lay in between. Germline V lookup: CDR1 SGHRS, CDR2 YFSETQ. CDR3 protein: CASSPATWEQYF. The CDR3 DNA sequence: TGCGCCAGCAGCCCGGCGACTTGGGAGCAGTACTTC.

The gene calls are TRBV28 and TRBJ1-2; D not resolved. The CDR3 loop spans 11 amino acids. Germline CDR1 reads MDHEN; CDR2 reads SYDVKM. Trimming stripped 6 bases from V and 8 bases from J, with 10 bases between. The CDR3 DNA reads as TGTGCCAGCAGGGCCCTCGGGGGCTACACCTTC. Its translation is CASRALGGYTF.

The chain employs TRBV9 and TRBJ2-2; 7 nucleotides match TRBD1. Per germline, CDR1 SGDLS and CDR2 YYNGEE. The length of the CDR3 is 18 residues. V trimming: 3 bases; J trimming: 5 bases; junction bases outside the gene matches: 16. CDR3 sequence reads: CASSEGPGTGALTGELFF. The CDR3 nucleotides are TGTGCCAGCAGCGAGGGACCGGGTACAGGGGCTTTAACCGGGGAGCTGTTTTTT.

This sequence joins TRBV7-9 and TRBJ1-1, with D possibly being TRBD1 (6 bases). The CDR3 loop spans 12 amino acids. Germline CDR1 and CDR2: SEHNR and FQNEAQ (reference sequence). V gave up 6 bases and J gave up 5 bases, with 10 bases separating them. The CDR3 nucleotides read TGTGCCAGCAGTACAGGGAGGACTGAAGCTTTCTTT. This translates into CASSTGRTEAFF.

The chain employs TRBV6-6 and TRBJ1-5; D unclear. The CDR3 runs to 12 residues. CDR1 MNHNY and CDR2 SVGAGI come from the germline V gene (reference sequence). Trimming stripped 6 bases from V and 6 bases from J, with 9 bases between. CDR3 DNA: TGTGCCAGCAGCGTCGTGAGTCAGCCCCAGCATTTT. Amino acid sequence: CASSVVSQPQHF.

V gene TRBV9 combines with J gene TRBJ2-7; D tentatively fits TRBD1 or TRBD2 (5 bases each). V was cut by 4 bases and J by 3 bases, with 17 bases left in between. Germline values: CDR1 SGDLS, CDR2 YYNGEE. The CDR3 spans 15 residues. The CDR3 bases are TGTGCCAGCAGCCCTCGTCCCGGGACCTTCTACGAGCAGTACTTC. Protein: CASSPRPGTFYEQYF.

The genes are TRBV27 and TRBJ2-5; maybe TRBD2 (6 bases). Per the germline V gene, CDR1 is MNHEY and CDR2 is SMNVEV (reference sequence). CDR3 length: 13 amino acids. V gave up 6 bases and J gave up 5 bases, with 13 bases separating them. CDR3 bases: TGTGCCAGCAGGTCGGGGGATGTGGAGACCCAGTACTTC. It yields the protein CASRSGDVETQYF.

J is TRBJ1-5 and V is TRBV2; 10 positions match TRBD1. The CDR3 spans 15 residues. Trimming cost V 6 bases and J 5 bases; bases outside gene matches: 7. Germline CDR1 and CDR2: SNHLY and FYNNEI. The DNA of the CDR3 is TGTGCCAGCAGGCCGGGACAGGGGTTCCATCAGCCCCAGCATTTT. This codes for CASRPGQGFHQPQHF.

The chain links TRBV12-5 to TRBJ2-5; TRBD2 agrees at 7 bases. The CDR3 sequence is 13 residues long. After removal of 6 bases from V and 1 base from J, the junction contained 2 bases not matched to a gene. CDR1 is LGHNT, CDR2 FRNRAP, per germline. CDR3 DNA: TGTGCTAGTGGAAGGACTAGCCAAGAGACCCAGTACTTC. It encodes CASGRTSQETQYF.

The chain joins TRBV27 to TRBJ2-7; 12 positions agree with TRBD1. J lost 4 bases, V lost 6 bases, and 4 bases had no gene match. The CDR3 extends over 14 amino acids. Germline-derived CDR1 and CDR2 are MNHEY and SMNVEV (reference sequence). CDR3 amino acids: CASRRDRGRYEQYF. The CDR3 bases are TGTGCCAGCAGGCGGGACAGGGGGCGATACGAGCAGTACTTC.

The chain couples TRBV7-2 to TRBJ2-1; TRBD1 agrees at 8 bases. V lost 1 base and J lost 6; bases outside the gene matches: 5. CDR1 and CDR2 from the germline V gene are SGHTA and FQGNSA. This CDR3 is 15 amino acids long. CDR3 in DNA: TGTGCCAGCAGCTTAGTAGGAACAGGGGGCAATGAGCAGTTCTTC. It encodes CASSLVGTGGNEQFF. The full variable domain, its missing parts supplied by reference TRBV7-2 and TRBJ2-1, is GAGVSQSPSNKVTEKGKDVELRCDPISGHTALYWYRQSLGQGLEFLIYFQGNSAPDKSGLPSDRFSAERTGGSVSTLTIQRTQQEDSAVYLCASSLVGTGGNEQFFGPGTRLTVL.

The chain employs TRBV15 and TRBJ2-1; 9 nucleotides line up with TRBD1. Germline CDR1 is LNHNV and CDR2 is YYDKDF (reference sequence). The CDR3 is made up of 17 amino acids. With 0 bases clipped from V and 9 bases from J, the junction kept 12 bases outside the gene matches. The CDR3 region is CATSREKGTGFFGEQFF. CDR3 sequence (DNA): TGTGCCACCAGCAGAGAAAAGGGGACAGGGTTTTTCGGTGAGCAGTTCTTC.

This chain uses TRBV29-1 with TRBJ2-7; 8 nucleotides agree with TRBD2. The CDR3 has 17 residues. The V and J ends lost 2 bases and 7 bases, in that order; junction bases with no gene match: 19. Germline loops: CDR1 SQVTM, CDR2 ANQGSEA. The CDR3 protein is CSVETTWGSGSIEEQYF. The CDR3 DNA is TGCAGCGTTGAAACTACGTGGGGGAGCGGGAGCATAGAAGAGCAGTACTTC.

V gene TRBV30 combines with J gene TRBJ2-5; D is uncertain. This CDR3 is built from 14 residues. Germline V gene data show CDR1 as GTSNPN and CDR2 as SVGIG (reference sequence). The V and J ends lost 2 bases and 1 base respectively, with 11 bases between them. CDR3 amino acids: CAWSWGNIQETQYF. The CDR3 DNA reads as TGTGCCTGGAGTTGGGGAAATATCCAAGAGACCCAGTACTTC.

This chain uses TRBV28 with TRBJ1-1, with TRBD1 identical over 9 bases. There are 18 residues in the CDR3. From germline, CDR1 is MDHEN and CDR2 SYDVKM. J was trimmed by 5 bases and V by 5 bases; bases with no gene match: 18. The CDR3 loop reads CASSLWWDVGTGLTEAFF. The CDR3 nucleotides are TGTGCCAGCAGTCTTTGGTGGGATGTTGGGACAGGGTTAACTGAAGCTTTCTTT.

Details on this clone: Other DNA sequences in the same sample also yield this CDR3. This chain connects TRBV7-6 to TRBJ2-7; D is uncertain. Deletions cut 1 base from V and 2 bases from J, with 9 bases between. This CDR3 is built from 14 residues. CDR1 is SGHVS and CDR2 is FNYEAQ in the germline V gene. The CDR3 loop is CASSLVGGTYEQYF. The CDR3 nucleotides read TGTGCCAGCAGCTTAGTGGGTGGGACCTACGAGCAGTACTTC.

As to this clone: The sample has other DNA sequences that encode this CDR3 too. The chain combines TRBV9 with TRBJ2-7; D unclear. Trimming took off 0 bases at V and 2 bases at J, with 9 bases between the two ends. The CDR3 is 14 amino acids. Germline CDR1 is SGDLS and CDR2 is YYNGEE. The CDR3 DNA is TGTGCCAGCAGCGTAGGGGCAGGTACCTACGAGCAGTACTTC. It encodes CASSVGAGTYEQYF.

The chain is built from TRBV7-3 and TRBJ2-3; D uncertain. Germline V gene sequence: CDR1 SGHTA, CDR2 FQGTGA. V lost 5 bases, J lost 7 bases, and 13 bases lay in between. The CDR3 extends over 13 amino acids. CDR3 loop: CASSPKESHTQYF. In nucleotides, the CDR3 is TGTGCCAGCAGCCCTAAAGAATCCCATACGCAGTATTTT.

The V gene is TRBV7-8, the J gene TRBJ1-2, with 10 bases lining up with TRBD1. The J segment lost 4 bases and the V segment lost 4 bases, leaving 3 bases of the junction unmatched. Per germline, CDR1 SGHVS and CDR2 FQNEAQ. There are 14 residues in the CDR3. CDR3: CASSYGQGVYGYTF. CDR3 in DNA: TGTGCCAGCAGCTACGGACAGGGGGTCTATGGCTACACCTTC.

The chain combines TRBV4-3 with TRBJ1-1, with a possible D match to TRBD1 (5 bases). Per germline, CDR1 LGHNA and CDR2 YSLEER. Trimming pared 0 bases from V and 8 bases from J, leaving 19 bases between. This CDR3 region has 16 residues. CDR3 nucleotide sequence: TGCGCCAGCAGCCAAGATCCGGGTTCGAGGGGTTTAGAAGCTTTCTTT. Translation gives CASSQDPGSRGLEAFF.

The chain carries TRBV10-3 and TRBJ1-5, with 11 bases identical to TRBD1. This CDR3 is built from 14 residues. Germline loops: CDR1 ENHRY, CDR2 SYGVKD. V was pared by 6 bases and J by 5 bases, with 3 bases of the junction left unmatched. In DNA, the CDR3 is TGTGCCATCAGAGGGGACAGGGGGGATCAGCCCCAGCATTTT. Its translation is CAIRGDRGDQPQHF.

This clone was found once. DNA of the CDR3: TGTGCCAGCAGTTTCCCAGTCGGGCAGGGGGTTTACGAGCAGTACTTC. Its translation is CASSFPVGQGVYEQYF. The chain carries TRBV28 and TRBJ2-7; 7 positions agree with TRBD1. The CDR3 sequence is 16 residues long. With V trimmed by 3 bases and J by 4 bases, 12 bases remained unmatched. Per the germline V gene, CDR1 is MDHEN and CDR2 is SYDVKM.

The rearrangement uses TRBV18 and TRBJ1-3, with 7 bases fitting TRBD1. The CDR3 has 16 amino acids. After removal of 2 bases from V and 8 bases from J, the junction contained 12 bases not matched to a gene. Per the germline V gene, CDR1 is KGHSH and CDR2 is LQKENI. The CDR3 sequence: CASSPRQGLGIDTIYF. The CDR3 DNA is TGTGCCAGCTCACCAAGACAGGGTTTGGGAATCGACACCATATATTTT.

This clone has only one observation. The chain joins TRBV7-9 to TRBJ2-1; no reliable D call. Trimming removed 6 bases from V and 0 bases from J, with 12 bases in between. The CDR3 is made up of 15 amino acids. Germline loops: CDR1 SEHNR, CDR2 FQNEAQ (reference sequence). The CDR3 loop is CASSSWASSYNEQFF. The CDR3 DNA reads as TGTGCCAGCAGTTCCTGGGCGAGCTCCTACAATGAGCAGTTCTTC.

V is TRBV4-2 and J is TRBJ2-7; D uncertain. Between the trimmed V and J ends, which lost 1 base and 3 bases, there was a span of 13 bases. Per germline, CDR1 LGHNA and CDR2 YNFKEQ. This CDR3 has 15 amino acids. Here the CDR3 DNA reads TGTGCCAGCAGCCAAGTAACAGTCCCCCTCTACGAGCAGTACTTC. It codes for CASSQVTVPLYEQYF.

V gene TRBV7-2 combines with J gene TRBJ1-1, with no clear D. Germline V gene lookup returns CDR1 SGHTA and CDR2 FQGNSA. V shed 3 bases and J shed 1 base, with 6 bases lying between them. The CDR3 sequence is 13 residues long. CDR3 loop: CASSFTRNTEAFF. The DNA for the CDR3 is TGTGCCAGCAGCTTTACACGGAACACTGAAGCTTTCTTT.

This sequence joins TRBV5-4 and TRBJ2-5; D unclear. This CDR3 region has 13 residues. Between the trimmed V and J ends, which lost 1 base and 3 bases, there was a span of 7 bases. Germline V gene sequence: CDR1 SGHNT, CDR2 YYREEE (reference sequence). CDR3 DNA: TGTGCCAGCAGCTTGTGGATAGAAGAGACCCAGTACTTC. As protein: CASSLWIEETQYF.